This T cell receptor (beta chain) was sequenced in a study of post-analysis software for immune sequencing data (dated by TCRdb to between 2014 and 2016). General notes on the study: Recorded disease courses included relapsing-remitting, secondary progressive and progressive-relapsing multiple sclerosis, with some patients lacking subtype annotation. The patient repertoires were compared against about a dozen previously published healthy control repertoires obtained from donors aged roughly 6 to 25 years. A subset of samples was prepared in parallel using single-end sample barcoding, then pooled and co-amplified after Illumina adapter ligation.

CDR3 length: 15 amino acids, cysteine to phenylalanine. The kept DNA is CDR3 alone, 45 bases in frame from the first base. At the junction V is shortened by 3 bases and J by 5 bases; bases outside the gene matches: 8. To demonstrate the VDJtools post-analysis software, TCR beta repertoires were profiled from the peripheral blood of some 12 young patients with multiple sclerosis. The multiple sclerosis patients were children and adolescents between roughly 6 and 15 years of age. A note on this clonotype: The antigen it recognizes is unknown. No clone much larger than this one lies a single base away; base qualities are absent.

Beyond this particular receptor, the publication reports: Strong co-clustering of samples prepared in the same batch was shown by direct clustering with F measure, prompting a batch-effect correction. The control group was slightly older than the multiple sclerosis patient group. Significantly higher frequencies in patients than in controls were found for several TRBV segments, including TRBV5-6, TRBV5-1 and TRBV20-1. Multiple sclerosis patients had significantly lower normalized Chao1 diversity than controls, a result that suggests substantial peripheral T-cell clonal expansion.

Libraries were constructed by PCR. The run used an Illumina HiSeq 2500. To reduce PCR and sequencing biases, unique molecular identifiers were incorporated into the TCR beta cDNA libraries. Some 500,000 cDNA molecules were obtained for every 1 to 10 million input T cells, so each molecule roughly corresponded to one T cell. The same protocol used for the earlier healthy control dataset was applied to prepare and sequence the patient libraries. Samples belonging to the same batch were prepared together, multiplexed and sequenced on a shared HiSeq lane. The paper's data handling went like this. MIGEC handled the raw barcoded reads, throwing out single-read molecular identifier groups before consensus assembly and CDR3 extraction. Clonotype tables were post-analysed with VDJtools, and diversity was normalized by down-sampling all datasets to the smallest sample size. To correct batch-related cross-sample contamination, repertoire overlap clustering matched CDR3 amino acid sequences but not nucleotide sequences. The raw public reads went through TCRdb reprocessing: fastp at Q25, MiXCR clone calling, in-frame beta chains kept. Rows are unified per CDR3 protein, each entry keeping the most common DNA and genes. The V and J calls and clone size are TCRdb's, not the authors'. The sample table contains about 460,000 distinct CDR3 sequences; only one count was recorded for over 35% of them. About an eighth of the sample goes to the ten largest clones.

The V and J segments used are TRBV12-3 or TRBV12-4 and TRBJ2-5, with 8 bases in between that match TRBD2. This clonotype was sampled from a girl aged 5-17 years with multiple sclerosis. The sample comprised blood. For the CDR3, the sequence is CASSFDGRAPETQYF. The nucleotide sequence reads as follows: TGTGCCAGCAGTTTTGACGGGAGGGCCCCTGAGACCCAGTACTTC.